This TCR beta chain was captured by sequencing in a study of vaccination effects on CD4 cells after COVID-19. Within the ViraFEST assay, antigen-specific CD4+ T cells underwent expansion with viral peptide pools prior to sequencing. Subsequent to 10 days of culture, CD4+ T cells were isolated. All participants had two doses of either the BNT162b2 or mRNA-1273 vaccine. Vaccinated participants had no history of SARS-CoV-2 infection and tested negative for nucleocapsid antibodies. IL-2 medium supplanted half the medium on days 3 and 7. The CDR3 extends over 12 amino acids. CDR1 is LGHNT, CDR2 FRNRAP, per germline. Trimming cost V 4 bases and J 12 bases, with 13 bases left between them. Study-wide findings and caveats: Researchers report that only 1 of 255 vaccine-induced clones in healthy vaccinees cross-reacted with common cold coronaviruses.

On this clone: Its cognate antigen is unknown.

The assay was immunoSEQ multiplex PCR, and TCRdb's table has in-frame clones only and misses some. Seen here are around 32,000 clones, approximately 60% observed once, and the top ten hold approximately 9%. This TCR was sampled from a human donor who received a COVID-19 vaccine. The material sequenced was CD4+ T cells from PBMCs cultured with SARS-CoV-2 spike peptides, taken after COVID-19 vaccination. The chain links TRBV12-5 to TRBJ2-1; D not resolved. CDR3 sequence: CASGSRVERQFF. CDR3 nucleotide sequence: TGTGCTAGTGGTTCCCGAGTCGAGAGGCAGTTCTTC.